This T cell receptor beta chain was sequenced during a study of T cell clusters in autoimmune cytopenias. Broader study findings: TRB repertoire shifts in secondary cytopenia and chronic lymphocytic leukemia mostly reflected lymphoma, not autoimmunity. No cluster-lack signature appeared between secondary cytopenia and chronic lymphocytic leukemia patients, apparently due to lymphoma masking.

TRB rearrangements were amplified by touch-down multiplex PCR with mixed TRB-A/B primers. Reanalyzing the multiplex PCR reads, TCRdb keeps one entry per CDR3 protein, without DNA. Recorded for this sample: some 920 distinct CDR3 sequences. Turning to this clonotype: Its specificity is not known.

TRB was amplified from roughly 0.25 ug of peripheral blood genomic DNA per sample. The source of this sequence is a human donor with an autoimmune cytopenia or autoimmune hepatitis (not recorded which). Sequences were obtained from peripheral blood.

Here the CDR3 reads CSAPTGPGANVLTF. The V gene is TRBV20-1, the J gene TRBJ2-6; TCRdb's D call of TRBD1 is untestable without DNA. The CDR3 covers 14 residues. Germline CDR1 and CDR2: DFQATT and SNEGSKA (reference sequence).